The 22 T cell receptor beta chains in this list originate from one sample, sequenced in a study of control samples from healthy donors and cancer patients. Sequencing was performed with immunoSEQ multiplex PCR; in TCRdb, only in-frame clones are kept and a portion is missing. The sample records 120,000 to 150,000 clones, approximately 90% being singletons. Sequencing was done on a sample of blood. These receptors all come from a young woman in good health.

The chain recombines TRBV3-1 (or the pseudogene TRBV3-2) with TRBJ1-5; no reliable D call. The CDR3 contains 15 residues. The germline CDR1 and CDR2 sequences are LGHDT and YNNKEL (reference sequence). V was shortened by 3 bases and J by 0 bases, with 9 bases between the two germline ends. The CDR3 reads CASSHGVYSNQPQHF. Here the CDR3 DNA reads TGTGCCAGCAGCCACGGGGTTTATAGCAATCAGCCCCAGCATTTT.

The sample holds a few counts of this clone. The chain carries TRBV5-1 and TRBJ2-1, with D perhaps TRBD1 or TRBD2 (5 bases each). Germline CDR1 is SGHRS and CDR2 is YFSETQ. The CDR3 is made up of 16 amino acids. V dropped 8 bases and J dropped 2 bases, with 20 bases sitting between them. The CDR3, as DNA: TGCGCCAGTAGACAAGAACCGGGACGAACCTACAATGAGCAGTTCTTC. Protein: CASRQEPGRTYNEQFF.

CDR3 nucleotides: TGCGCCAGCAGCATCCCGCCTAGCGGGAGGACCGGTACCGGGGAGCTGTTTTTT. This encodes CASSIPPSGRTGTGELFF. The rearrangement uses TRBV5-1 and TRBJ2-2, with 11 bases aligning to TRBD2. This CDR3 is built from 18 residues. In germline, CDR1 is SGHRS, CDR2 YFSETQ. J gave up 5 bases and V 4 bases, and 13 bases lay outside the gene matches.

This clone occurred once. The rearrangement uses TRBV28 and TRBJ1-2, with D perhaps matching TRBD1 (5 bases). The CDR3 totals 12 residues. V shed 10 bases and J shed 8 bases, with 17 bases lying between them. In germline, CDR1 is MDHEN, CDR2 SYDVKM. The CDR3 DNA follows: TGTGCCATCTGGGGGAGGGAAGGCGGCTACACCTTC. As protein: CAIWGREGGYTF.

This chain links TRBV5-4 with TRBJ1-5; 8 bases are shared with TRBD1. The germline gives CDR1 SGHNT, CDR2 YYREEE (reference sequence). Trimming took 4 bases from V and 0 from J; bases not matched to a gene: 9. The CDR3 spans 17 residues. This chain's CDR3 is CASSRWTGPGSNQPQHF. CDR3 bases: TGTGCCAGCAGCCGCTGGACAGGGCCCGGTAGCAATCAGCCCCAGCATTTT.

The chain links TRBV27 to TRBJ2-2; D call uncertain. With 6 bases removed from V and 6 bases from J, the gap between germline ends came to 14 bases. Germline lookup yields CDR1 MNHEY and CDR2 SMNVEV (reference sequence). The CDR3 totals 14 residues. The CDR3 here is CASSHRGIAGELFF. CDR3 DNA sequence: TGTGCCAGCAGCCACCGTGGCATTGCCGGGGAGCTGTTTTTT.

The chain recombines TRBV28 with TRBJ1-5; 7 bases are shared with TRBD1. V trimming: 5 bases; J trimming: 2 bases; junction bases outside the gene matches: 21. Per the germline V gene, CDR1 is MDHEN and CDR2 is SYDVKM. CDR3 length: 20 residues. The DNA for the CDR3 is TGTGCCAGCAGTACTTATGTGCCGGGACGCCAGGGGGATGGCAATCAGCCCCAGCATTTT. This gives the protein CASSTYVPGRQGDGNQPQHF.

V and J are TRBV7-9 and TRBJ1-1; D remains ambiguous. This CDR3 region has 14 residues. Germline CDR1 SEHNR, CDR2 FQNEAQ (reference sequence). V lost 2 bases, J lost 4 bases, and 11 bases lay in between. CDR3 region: CASSLNRGGTEAFF. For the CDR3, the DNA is TGTGCCAGCAGCTTAAACCGAGGAGGCACTGAAGCTTTCTTT. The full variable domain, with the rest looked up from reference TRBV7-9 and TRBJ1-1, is DTGVSQNPRHKITKRGQNVTFRCDPISEHNRLYWYRQTLGQGPEFLTYFQNEAQLEKSRLLSDRFSAERPKGSFSTLEIQRTEQGDSAMYLCASSLNRGGTEAFFGQGTRLTVV.

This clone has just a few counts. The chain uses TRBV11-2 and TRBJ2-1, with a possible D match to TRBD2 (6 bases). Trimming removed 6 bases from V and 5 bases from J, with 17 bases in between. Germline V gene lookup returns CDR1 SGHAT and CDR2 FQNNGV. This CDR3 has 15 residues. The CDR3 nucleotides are TGTGCCAGCAGTCTAGCTAGGAGGGGTCACAATGAGCAGTTCTTC. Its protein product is CASSLARRGHNEQFF.

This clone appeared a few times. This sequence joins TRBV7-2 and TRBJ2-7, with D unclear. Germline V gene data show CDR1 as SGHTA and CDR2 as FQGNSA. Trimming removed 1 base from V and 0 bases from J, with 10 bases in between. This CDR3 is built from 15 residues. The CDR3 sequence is CASSLGSTYSYEQYF. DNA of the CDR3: TGTGCCAGCAGCTTAGGTTCTACCTACTCCTACGAGCAGTACTTC.

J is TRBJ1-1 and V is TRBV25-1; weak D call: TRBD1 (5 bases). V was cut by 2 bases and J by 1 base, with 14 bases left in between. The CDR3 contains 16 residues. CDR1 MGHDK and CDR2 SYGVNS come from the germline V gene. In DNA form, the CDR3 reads TGTGCCAGCAGTGAACCGGGGGAGGGGCGGAACACTGAAGCTTTCTTT. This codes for CASSEPGEGRNTEAFF.

CDR3 loop: CASSLGAGVVNEKLFF. In nucleotides, the CDR3 is TGCGCCAGCAGCTTGGGTGCCGGCGTCGTAAATGAAAAACTGTTTTTT. J is TRBJ1-4 and V is TRBV5-1; D remains unclear. This CDR3 spans 16 amino acids. The germline V gene encodes CDR1 SGHRS and CDR2 YFSETQ. V lost 0 bases, J lost 5 bases, and 14 bases lay in between.

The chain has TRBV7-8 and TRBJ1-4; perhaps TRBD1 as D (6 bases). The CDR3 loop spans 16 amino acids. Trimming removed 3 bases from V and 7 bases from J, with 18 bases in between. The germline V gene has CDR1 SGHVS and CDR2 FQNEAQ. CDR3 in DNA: TGTGCCAGCAGCTTGGAGACCAGGGGAAGGGGTGAAAAACTGTTTTTT. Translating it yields CASSLETRGRGEKLFF.

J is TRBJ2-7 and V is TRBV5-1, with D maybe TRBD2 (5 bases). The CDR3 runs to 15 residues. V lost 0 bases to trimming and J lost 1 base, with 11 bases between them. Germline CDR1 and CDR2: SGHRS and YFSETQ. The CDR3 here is CASSLEAAGSYEQYF. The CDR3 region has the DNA TGCGCCAGCAGCTTGGAAGCGGCAGGTTCCTACGAGCAGTACTTC.

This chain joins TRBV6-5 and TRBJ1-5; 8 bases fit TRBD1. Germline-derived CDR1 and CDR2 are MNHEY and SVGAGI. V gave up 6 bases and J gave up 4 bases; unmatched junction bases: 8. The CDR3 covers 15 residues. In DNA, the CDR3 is TGTGCCAGCAGCCGCTTGACAGGGGCGAATCAGCCCCAGCATTTT. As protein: CASSRLTGANQPQHF.

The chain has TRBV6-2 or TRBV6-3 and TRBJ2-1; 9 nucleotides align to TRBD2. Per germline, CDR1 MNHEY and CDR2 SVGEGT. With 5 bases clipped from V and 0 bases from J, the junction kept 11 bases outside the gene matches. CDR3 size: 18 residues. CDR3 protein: CASSPWGLAGSSYNEQFF. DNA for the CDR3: TGTGCCAGCAGTCCCTGGGGGCTAGCGGGAAGCTCCTACAATGAGCAGTTCTTC.

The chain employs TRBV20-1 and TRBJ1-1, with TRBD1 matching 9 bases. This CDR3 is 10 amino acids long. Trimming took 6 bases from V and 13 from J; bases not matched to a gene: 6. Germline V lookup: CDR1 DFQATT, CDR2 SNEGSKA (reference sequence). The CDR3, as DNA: TGCAGTGCAGCCGGGACAGGGCGTTTCTTT. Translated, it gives CSAAGTGRFF.

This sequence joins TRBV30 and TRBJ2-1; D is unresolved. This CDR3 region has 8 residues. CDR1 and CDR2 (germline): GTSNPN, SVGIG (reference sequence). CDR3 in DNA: TGTCGAAACAATGAGCAGTTCTTC. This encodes CRNNEQFF.

The CDR3 is CASSPGTSGDEQYF. The CDR3 nucleotides are TGTGCCAGCTCACCGGGGACTAGCGGCGACGAGCAGTACTTC. The chain is built from TRBV18 and TRBJ2-7; TRBD2 matches at 11 bases. The CDR3 runs 14 residues. V lost 3 bases and J lost 5; bases outside the gene matches: 3. Germline V CDR1 and CDR2: KGHSH, LQKENI.

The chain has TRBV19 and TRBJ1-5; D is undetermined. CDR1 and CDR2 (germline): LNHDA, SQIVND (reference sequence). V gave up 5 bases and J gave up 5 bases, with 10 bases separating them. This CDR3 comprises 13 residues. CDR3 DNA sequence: TGTGCCAGTAGTTGGGAGCGCGATCAGCCCCAGCATTTT. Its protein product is CASSWERDQPQHF.

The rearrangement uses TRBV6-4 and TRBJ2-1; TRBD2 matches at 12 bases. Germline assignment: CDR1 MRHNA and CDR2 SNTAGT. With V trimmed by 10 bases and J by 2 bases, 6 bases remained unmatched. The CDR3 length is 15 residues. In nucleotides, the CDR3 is TGTGCCACCAGAAGGACTAGCGGGACCTACAATGAGCAGTTCTTC. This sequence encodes CATRRTSGTYNEQFF.

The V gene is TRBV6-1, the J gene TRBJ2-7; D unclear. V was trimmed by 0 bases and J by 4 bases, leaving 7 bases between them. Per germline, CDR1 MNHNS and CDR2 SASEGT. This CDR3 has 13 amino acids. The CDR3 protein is CASSEAHRYEQYF. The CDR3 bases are TGTGCCAGCAGTGAAGCGCATCGGTACGAGCAGTACTTC.